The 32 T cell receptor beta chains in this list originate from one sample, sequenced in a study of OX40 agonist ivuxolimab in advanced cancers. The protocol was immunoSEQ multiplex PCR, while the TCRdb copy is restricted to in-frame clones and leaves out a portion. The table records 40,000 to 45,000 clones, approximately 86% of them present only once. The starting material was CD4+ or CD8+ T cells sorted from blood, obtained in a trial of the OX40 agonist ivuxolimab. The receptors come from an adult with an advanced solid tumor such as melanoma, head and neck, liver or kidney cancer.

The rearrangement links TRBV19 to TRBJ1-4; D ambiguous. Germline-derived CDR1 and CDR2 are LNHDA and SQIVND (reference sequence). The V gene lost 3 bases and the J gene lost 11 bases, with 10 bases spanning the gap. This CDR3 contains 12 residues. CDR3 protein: CASSIDPRKLFF. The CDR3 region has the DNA TGTGCCAGTAGTATCGACCCTCGGAAACTGTTTTTT.

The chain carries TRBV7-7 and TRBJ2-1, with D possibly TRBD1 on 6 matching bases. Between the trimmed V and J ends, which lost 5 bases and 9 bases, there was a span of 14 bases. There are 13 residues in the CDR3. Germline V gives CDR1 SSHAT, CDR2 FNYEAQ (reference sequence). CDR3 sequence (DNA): TGTGCCAGCAGCCAACAGGGTTCGCGTGAGCAGTTCTTC. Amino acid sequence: CASSQQGSREQFF. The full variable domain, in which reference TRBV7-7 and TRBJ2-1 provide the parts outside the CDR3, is GAGVSQSPRYKVTKRGQDVTLRCDPISSHATLYWYQQALGQGPEFLTYFNYEAQPDKSGLPSDRFSAERPEGSISTLTIQRTEQRDSAMYRCASSQQGSREQFFGPGTRLTVL.

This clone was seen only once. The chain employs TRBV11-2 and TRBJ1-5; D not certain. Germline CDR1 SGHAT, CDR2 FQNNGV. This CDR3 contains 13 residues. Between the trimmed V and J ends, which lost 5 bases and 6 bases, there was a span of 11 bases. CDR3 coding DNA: TGTGCCAGCAGCCTTAACTTGGCTCAGCCCCAGCATTTT. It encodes CASSLNLAQPQHF.

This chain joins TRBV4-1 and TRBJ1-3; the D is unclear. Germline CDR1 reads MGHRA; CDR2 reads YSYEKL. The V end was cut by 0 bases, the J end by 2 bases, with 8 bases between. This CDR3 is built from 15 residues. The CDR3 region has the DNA TGCGCCAGCAGCCAAGACGGACTAGCTGGAAACACCATATATTTT. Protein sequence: CASSQDGLAGNTIYF.

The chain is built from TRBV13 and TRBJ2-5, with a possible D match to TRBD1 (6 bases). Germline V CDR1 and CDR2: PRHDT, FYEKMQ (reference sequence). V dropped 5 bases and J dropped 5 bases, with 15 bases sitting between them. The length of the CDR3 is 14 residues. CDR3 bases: TGTGCCAGCAGCCCGATAACAGGGTTTGAGACCCAGTACTTC. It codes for CASSPITGFETQYF.

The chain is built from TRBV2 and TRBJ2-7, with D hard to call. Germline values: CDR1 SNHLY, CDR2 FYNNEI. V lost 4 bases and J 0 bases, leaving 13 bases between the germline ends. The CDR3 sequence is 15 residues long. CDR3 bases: TGTGCCAGCAGTGTAGGGCATTCCAGCTCCTACGAGCAGTACTTC. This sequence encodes CASSVGHSSSYEQYF.

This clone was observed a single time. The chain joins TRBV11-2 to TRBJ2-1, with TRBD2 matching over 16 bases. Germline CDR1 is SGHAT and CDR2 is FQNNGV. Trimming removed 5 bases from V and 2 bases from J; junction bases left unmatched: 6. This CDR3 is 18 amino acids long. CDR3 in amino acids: CASSNPGLAGGAYNEQFF. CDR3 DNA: TGTGCCAGCAGCAACCCGGGACTAGCGGGGGGGGCCTACAATGAGCAGTTCTTC.

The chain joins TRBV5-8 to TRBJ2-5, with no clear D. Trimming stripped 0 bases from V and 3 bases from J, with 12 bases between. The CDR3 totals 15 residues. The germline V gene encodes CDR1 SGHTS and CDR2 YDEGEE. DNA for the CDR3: TGTGCCAGCAGCTTGGACCCACGGGCAGAAGAGACCCAGTACTTC. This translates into CASSLDPRAEETQYF.

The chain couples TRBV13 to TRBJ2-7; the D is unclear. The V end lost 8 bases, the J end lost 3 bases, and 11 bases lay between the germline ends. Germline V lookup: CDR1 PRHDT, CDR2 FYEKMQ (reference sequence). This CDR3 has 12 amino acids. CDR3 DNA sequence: TGTGCCAGCCTATCCGGAAGCTACGAGCAGTACGTC. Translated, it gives CASLSGSYEQYV.

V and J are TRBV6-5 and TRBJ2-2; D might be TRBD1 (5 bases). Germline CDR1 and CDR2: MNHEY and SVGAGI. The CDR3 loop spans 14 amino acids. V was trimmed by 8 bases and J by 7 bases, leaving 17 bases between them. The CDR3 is CASRLAGMIGELFF. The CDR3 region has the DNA TGTGCCAGCCGACTGGCAGGGATGATCGGGGAGCTGTTTTTT.

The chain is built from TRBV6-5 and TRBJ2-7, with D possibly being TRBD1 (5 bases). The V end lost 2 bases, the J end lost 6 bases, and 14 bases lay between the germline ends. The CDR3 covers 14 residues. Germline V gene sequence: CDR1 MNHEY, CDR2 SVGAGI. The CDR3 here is CASSYPPRVCEQYF. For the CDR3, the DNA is TGTGCCAGCAGTTACCCGCCCAGGGTCTGCGAGCAGTACTTC.

This chain's CDR3 is CSVEKRAGELFF. The CDR3 DNA reads as TGCAGCGTTGAAAAGAGGGCCGGGGAGCTGTTTTTT. The rearrangement links TRBV29-1 to TRBJ2-2; maybe TRBD2 (5 bases). The CDR3 has 12 residues. Germline loops: CDR1 SQVTM, CDR2 ANQGSEA. Trimming took 2 bases from V and 6 from J, leaving 7 bases between them.

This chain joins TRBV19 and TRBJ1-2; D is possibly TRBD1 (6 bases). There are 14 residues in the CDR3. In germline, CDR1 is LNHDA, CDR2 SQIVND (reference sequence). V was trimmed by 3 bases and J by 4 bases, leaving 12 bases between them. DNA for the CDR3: TGTGCCAGTAGTATGGAGGACAGAAGCTATGGCTACACCTTC. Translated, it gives CASSMEDRSYGYTF.

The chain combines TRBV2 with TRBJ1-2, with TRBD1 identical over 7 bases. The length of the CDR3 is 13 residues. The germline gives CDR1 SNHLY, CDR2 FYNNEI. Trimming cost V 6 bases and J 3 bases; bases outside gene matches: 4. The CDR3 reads CASRDGTDYGYTF. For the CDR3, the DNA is TGTGCCAGCAGGGACGGGACAGACTATGGCTACACCTTC.

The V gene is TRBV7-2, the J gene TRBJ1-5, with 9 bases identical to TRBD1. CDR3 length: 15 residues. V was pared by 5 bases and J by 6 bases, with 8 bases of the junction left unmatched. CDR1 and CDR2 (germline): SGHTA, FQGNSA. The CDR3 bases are TGTGCCAGCAGCCTTAGGACAGGGGAGGGTCAGCCCCAGCATTTT. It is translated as CASSLRTGEGQPQHF.

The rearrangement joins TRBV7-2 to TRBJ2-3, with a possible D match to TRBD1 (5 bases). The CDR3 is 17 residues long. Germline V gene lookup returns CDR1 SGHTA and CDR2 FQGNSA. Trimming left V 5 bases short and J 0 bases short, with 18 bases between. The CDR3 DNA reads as TGTGCCAGCAGCACCCCCCTCAGGGTTCCTAGCACAGATACGCAGTATTTT. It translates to CASSTPLRVPSTDTQYF.

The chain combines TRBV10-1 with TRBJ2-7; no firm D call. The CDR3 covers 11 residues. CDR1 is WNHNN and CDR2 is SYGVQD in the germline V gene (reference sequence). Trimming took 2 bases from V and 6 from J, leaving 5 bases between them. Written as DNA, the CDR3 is TGCGCCAGCAGTGAGGTGGGCGAGCAGTACGTC. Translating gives CASSEVGEQYV.

The CDR3 DNA is TGTGCCAGCAGGGGGAGGGATTACACCGGGGAGCTGTTTTTT. Protein product: CASRGRDYTGELFF. The chain links TRBV9 to TRBJ2-2, with 7 bases identical to TRBD2. J was trimmed by 3 bases and V by 5 bases; bases with no gene match: 4. Germline CDR1 is SGDLS and CDR2 is YYNGEE. The CDR3 runs to 14 residues. The entire variable domain, with the rest obtained from reference TRBV9 and TRBJ2-2, is as follows: DSGVTQTPKHLITATGQRVTLRCSPRSGDLSVYWYQQSLDQGLQFLIQYYNGEERAKGNILERFSAQQFPDLHSELNLSSLELGDSALYFCASRGRDYTGELFFGEGSRLTVL.

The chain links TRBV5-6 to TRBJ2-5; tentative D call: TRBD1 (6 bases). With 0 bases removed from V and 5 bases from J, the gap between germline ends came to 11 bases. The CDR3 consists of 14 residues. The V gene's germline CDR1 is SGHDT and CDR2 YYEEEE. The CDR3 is CASSLVTGRETQYF. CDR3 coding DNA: TGTGCCAGCAGCTTGGTAACAGGGCGTGAGACCCAGTACTTC. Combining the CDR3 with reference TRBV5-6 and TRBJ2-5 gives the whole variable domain DAGVTQSPTHLIKTRGQQVTLRCSPKSGHDTVSWYQQALGQGPQFIFQYYEEEERQRGNFPDRFSGHQFPNYSSELNVNALLLGDSALYLCASSLVTGRETQYFGPGTRLLVL.

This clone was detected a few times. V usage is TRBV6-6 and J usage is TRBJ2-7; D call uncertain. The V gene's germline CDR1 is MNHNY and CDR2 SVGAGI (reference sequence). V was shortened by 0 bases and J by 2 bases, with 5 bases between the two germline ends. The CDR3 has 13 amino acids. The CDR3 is CASSYSNTYEQYF. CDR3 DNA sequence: TGTGCCAGCAGTTACTCGAACACCTACGAGCAGTACTTC.

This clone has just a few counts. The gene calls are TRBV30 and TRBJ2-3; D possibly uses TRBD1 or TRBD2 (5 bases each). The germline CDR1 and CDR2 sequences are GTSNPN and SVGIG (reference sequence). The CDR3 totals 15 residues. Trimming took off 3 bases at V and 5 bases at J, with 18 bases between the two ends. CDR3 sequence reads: CAWRGEGGGGDTQYF. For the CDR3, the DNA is TGTGCCTGGAGGGGAGAGGGCGGTGGGGGAGATACGCAGTATTTT.

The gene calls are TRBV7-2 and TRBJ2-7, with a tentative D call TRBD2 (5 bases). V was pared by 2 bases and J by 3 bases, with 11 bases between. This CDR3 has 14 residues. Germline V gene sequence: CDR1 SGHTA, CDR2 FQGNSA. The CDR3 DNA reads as TGTGCCAGCAGCTTAAGCGACCGGGGCTACGAGCAGTACTTC. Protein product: CASSLSDRGYEQYF. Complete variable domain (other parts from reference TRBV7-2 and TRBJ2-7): GAGVSQSPSNKVTEKGKDVELRCDPISGHTALYWYRQSLGQGLEFLIYFQGNSAPDKSGLPSDRFSAERTGGSVSTLTIQRTQQEDSAVYLCASSLSDRGYEQYFGPGTRLTVT.

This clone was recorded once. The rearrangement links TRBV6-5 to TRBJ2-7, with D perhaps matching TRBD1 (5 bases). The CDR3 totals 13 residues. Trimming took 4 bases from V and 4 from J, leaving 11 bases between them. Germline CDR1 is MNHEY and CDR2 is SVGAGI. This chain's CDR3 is CASSSVDSYEQYV. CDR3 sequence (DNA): TGTGCCAGCAGTTCCGTAGACAGTTACGAGCAGTACGTC.

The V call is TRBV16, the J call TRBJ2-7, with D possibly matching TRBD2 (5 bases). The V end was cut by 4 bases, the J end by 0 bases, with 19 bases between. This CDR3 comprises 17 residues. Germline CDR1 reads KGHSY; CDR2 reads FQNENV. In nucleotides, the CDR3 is TGTGCCAGCAGCCCCCTCTATAGCGACGAAAGCTCCTACGAGCAGTACTTC. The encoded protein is CASSPLYSDESSYEQYF.

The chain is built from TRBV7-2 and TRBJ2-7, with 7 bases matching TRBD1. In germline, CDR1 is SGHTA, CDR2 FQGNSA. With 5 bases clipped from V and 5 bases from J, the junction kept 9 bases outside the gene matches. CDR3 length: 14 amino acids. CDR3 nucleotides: TGTGCCAGCAGCCTAGGGACAGACGGGAACGAGCAGTACTTC. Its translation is CASSLGTDGNEQYF.

In DNA form, the CDR3 reads TGTGCCAGCAGTCCTAGGACAGGGGGATTATTATCCTACGAGCAGTACTTC. Residues: CASSPRTGGLLSYEQYF. The chain couples TRBV27 to TRBJ2-7; the match to TRBD1 covers 10 bases. The CDR3 runs to 17 residues. Germline lookup yields CDR1 MNHEY and CDR2 SMNVEV (reference sequence). The V and J ends lost 5 bases and 1 base, in that order; junction bases with no gene match: 11.

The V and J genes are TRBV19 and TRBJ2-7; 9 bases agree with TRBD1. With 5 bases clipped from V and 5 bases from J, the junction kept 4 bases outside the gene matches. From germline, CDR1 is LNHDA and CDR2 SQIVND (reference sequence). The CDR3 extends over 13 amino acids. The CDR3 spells CASSPGQGNEQYF. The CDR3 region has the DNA TGTGCCAGTAGTCCGGGACAGGGTAACGAGCAGTACTTC.

DNA of the CDR3: TGTGCCAGCAGTTTACGCGGACCGGGACAGGGGGGGAGGACCCAGCATTTT. This translates into CASSLRGPGQGGRTQHF. The chain recombines TRBV27 with TRBJ1-5; 11 bases are shared with TRBD1. In germline, CDR1 is MNHEY, CDR2 SMNVEV (reference sequence). The V segment lost 2 bases and the J segment 11 bases; nucleotides outside the gene matches: 14. This CDR3 contains 17 residues.

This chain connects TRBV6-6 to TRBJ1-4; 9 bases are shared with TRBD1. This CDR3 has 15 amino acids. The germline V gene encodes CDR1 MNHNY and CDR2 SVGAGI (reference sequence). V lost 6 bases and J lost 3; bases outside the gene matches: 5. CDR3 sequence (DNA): TGTGCCAGCAGCCTACAGGGGGCGGCTAATGAAAAACTGTTTTTT. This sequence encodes CASSLQGAANEKLFF.

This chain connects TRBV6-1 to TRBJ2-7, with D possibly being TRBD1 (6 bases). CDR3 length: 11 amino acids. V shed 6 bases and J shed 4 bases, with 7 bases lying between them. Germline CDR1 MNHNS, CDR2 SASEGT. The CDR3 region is CASRDSYEQYV. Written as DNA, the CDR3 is TGTGCCAGCAGGGACAGTTACGAGCAGTACGTC.

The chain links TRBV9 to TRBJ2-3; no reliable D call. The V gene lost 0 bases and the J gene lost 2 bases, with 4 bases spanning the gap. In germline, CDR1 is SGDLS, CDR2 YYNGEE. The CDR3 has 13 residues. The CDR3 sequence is CASSVAVTDTQYF. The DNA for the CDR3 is TGTGCCAGCAGCGTAGCGGTCACAGATACGCAGTATTTT.

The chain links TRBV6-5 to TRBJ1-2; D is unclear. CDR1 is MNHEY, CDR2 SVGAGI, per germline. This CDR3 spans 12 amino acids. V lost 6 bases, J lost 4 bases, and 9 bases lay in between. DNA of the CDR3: TGTGCCAGCAGGGACGGATCCTATGGCTACACCTTC. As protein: CASRDGSYGYTF.